The TCR beta chain under discussion was sequenced for a study of blood T cell repertoires in COVID-19. The method was immunoSEQ multiplex PCR; TCRdb's version includes in-frame clones alone and lacks a portion of them. The sample has 55,000 to 75,000 clones; 85% to 90% are singletons. The CDR3 consists of 16 residues. Trimming cost V 0 bases and J 0 bases, with 14 bases left between them. The V gene's germline CDR1 is GTSNPN and CDR2 SVGIG (reference sequence). This receptor was identified in a human donor with active COVID-19. The donor label of this sample is uncertain. The specimen was peripheral blood. The chain combines TRBV30 with TRBJ1-1; D ambiguous. The CDR3 protein is CAWSVRRRELNTEAFF. Here the CDR3 DNA reads TGTGCCTGGAGTGTACGTAGGAGGGAGTTGAACACTGAAGCTTTCTTT.